The 10 T cell receptor beta chains below all came from one sample that was sequenced in a study of cytomegalovirus exposure and HLA in healthy donors. Using immunoSEQ multiplex PCR, the repertoire was profiled, and TCRdb retains in-frame clones only, with some absent. The sample shows more than 150,000 clones, around nine tenths of them seen only once. Sequencing input: PBMCs. These receptors originate from a man aged 18 to 30 in good health and CMV-seronegative.

This rearrangement joins TRBV4-1 to TRBJ1-1; D perhaps matches TRBD1 (6 bases). CDR1 is MGHRA and CDR2 is YSYEKL in the germline V gene. Trimming shortened V by 0 bases and J by 3 bases, and 14 bases separated the two germline ends. The CDR3 sequence is 16 residues long. This CDR3 reads CASSQDGGGLYTEAFF. The CDR3 DNA reads as TGCGCCAGCAGCCAAGATGGCGGGGGGCTTTACACTGAAGCTTTCTTT.

The chain carries TRBV7-9 and TRBJ1-1; 10 bases are a match to TRBD1. The V gene's germline CDR1 is SEHNR and CDR2 FQNEAQ (reference sequence). CDR3 length equals 16 residues. V lost 5 bases, J lost 1 base, and 7 bases stayed unmatched. DNA of the CDR3: TGTGCCAGCAGCACCGGACAGGGGGGGAGGAACACTGAAGCTTTCTTT. It translates to CASSTGQGGRNTEAFF. Together with reference TRBV7-9 and TRBJ1-1, the CDR3 gives the full variable domain: DTGVSQNPRHKITKRGQNVTFRCDPISEHNRLYWYRQTLGQGPEFLTYFQNEAQLEKSRLLSDRFSAERPKGSFSTLEIQRTEQGDSAMYLCASSTGQGGRNTEAFFGQGTRLTVV.

The CDR3 region has the DNA TGTGCCAGCAGAGACAGCTTAGAGACCCAGTACTTC. It encodes CASRDSLETQYF. V gene TRBV2 combines with J gene TRBJ2-5, with a possible D match to TRBD1 (5 bases). The germline V and J ends were trimmed by 6 bases and 4 bases, with 9 bases remaining between them. CDR1 and CDR2 from the germline V gene are SNHLY and FYNNEI. This CDR3 comprises 12 residues.

V is TRBV6-1 and J is TRBJ2-7; possibly TRBD1 for D (7 bases). V was pared by 4 bases and J by 3 bases, with 22 bases between. The CDR3 is 17 amino acids. CDR1 is MNHNS and CDR2 is SASEGT in the germline V gene. The chain's CDR3 is CASSVQRGGGGNYEQYV. CDR3 coding DNA: TGTGCCAGCAGTGTTCAGAGAGGTGGAGGGGGCAACTACGAGCAGTACGTC.

This clone was found once. V usage is TRBV29-1 and J usage is TRBJ2-2; TRBD1 matches at 11 bases. Per the germline V gene, CDR1 is SQVTM and CDR2 is ANQGSEA. V lost 4 bases, J lost 7 bases, and 8 bases stayed unmatched. The CDR3 loop spans 15 amino acids. CDR3 loop: CSVAGTGGSDGELFF. The CDR3 nucleotides are TGCAGCGTTGCCGGGACAGGGGGATCTGACGGGGAGCTGTTTTTT.

This clone was detected only a few times. V gene TRBV2 combines with J gene TRBJ2-7; D might be TRBD1 (5 bases). Germline V gene data show CDR1 as SNHLY and CDR2 as FYNNEI. With 3 bases removed from V and 6 bases from J, the gap between germline ends came to 12 bases. This CDR3 contains 13 residues. CDR3 in amino acids: CASSEQGSGEQYV. The CDR3 bases are TGTGCCAGCAGTGAGCAGGGTTCGGGCGAGCAGTACGTC.

The chain recombines TRBV10-3 with TRBJ2-2, with 10 bases that match TRBD1. The CDR3 is made up of 17 amino acids. The V segment lost 6 bases and the J segment 6 bases; nucleotides outside the gene matches: 13. Germline V gene sequence: CDR1 ENHRY, CDR2 SYGVKD. The CDR3 nucleotides read TGTGCCATCAGCCCCGGGACAGGGGAGATGCGGGCCGGGGAGCTGTTTTTT. It encodes CAISPGTGEMRAGELFF.

The rearrangement joins TRBV4-1 to TRBJ1-1, with unresolved D. The CDR3 has 12 amino acids. Trimming took off 5 bases at V and 4 bases at J, with 8 bases between the two ends. The germline gives CDR1 MGHRA, CDR2 YSYEKL. Here the CDR3 DNA reads TGCGCCAGCAGCGCGGGCTTCACTGAAGCTTTCTTT. Amino acids: CASSAGFTEAFF.

The rearrangement joins TRBV11-1 to TRBJ2-7, with D possibly being TRBD2 (6 bases). Germline V gives CDR1 SGHAT, CDR2 FQDESV (reference sequence). The length of the CDR3 is 14 residues. Trimming shortened V by 2 bases and J by 3 bases, and 11 bases separated the two germline ends. The CDR3 loop reads CASSLREDLYEQYF. CDR3 in DNA: TGTGCCAGCAGCTTAAGGGAGGATCTCTACGAGCAGTACTTC.

The CDR3 spells CATMDRVNEQYV. CDR3 nucleotide sequence: TGCGCCACCATGGACAGGGTTAACGAGCAGTACGTC. The chain combines TRBV10-2 with TRBJ2-7; TRBD1 matches at 8 bases. The CDR3 is 12 residues long. Per germline, CDR1 WSHSY and CDR2 SAAADI. The trim removed 10 bases at V and 5 bases at J, leaving 7 bases unmatched.